Below, 24 T cell receptor beta chains from the same sample are listed, as sequenced in a study of CD8+ T cells in alopecia areata. Investigators isolated RNA and reverse transcribed it into cDNA to act as the sequencing template. Generated by immunoSEQ multiplex PCR, the TCRdb table keeps only in-frame clones and is missing some. The sample includes fewer than 250,000 clones, around three fifths of them seen just once. Treatment: oral pan-JAK inhibitor, 5-10 mg twice daily. The material sequenced was CD4+ T cells sorted from blood, taken at week 4, from a patient treated with tofacitinib. These receptors originate from a human donor with alopecia areata.

The chain combines TRBV6-4 with TRBJ1-1; D is ambiguous. The germline V gene has CDR1 MRHNA and CDR2 SNTAGT. The V and J ends lost 3 bases and 1 base respectively, with 6 bases between them. This CDR3 spans 13 amino acids. The CDR3: CASSERENTEAFF. The CDR3 DNA reads TGTGCCAGCAGTGAAAGAGAGAACACTGAAGCTTTCTTT.

This chain links TRBV6-5 with TRBJ1-1; TRBD1 might be the D (5 bases). This CDR3 has 14 amino acids. Trimming pared 0 bases from V and 1 base from J, leaving 6 bases between. The V gene's germline CDR1 is MNHEY and CDR2 SVGAGI. CDR3 residues: CASSYSTANTEAFF. The CDR3, as DNA: TGTGCCAGCAGTTACTCGACAGCGAACACTGAAGCTTTCTTT.

The CDR3 is CASSLIGANKNIQYF. The CDR3 DNA reads as TGTGCCAGCAGCTTAATCGGTGCAAACAAAAACATTCAGTACTTC. The chain joins TRBV7-2 to TRBJ2-4, with D unresolved. This CDR3 comprises 15 residues. CDR1 and CDR2 from the germline V gene are SGHTA and FQGNSA. The V end lost 2 bases, the J end lost 3 bases, and 11 bases lay between the germline ends. Looking up the rest from reference TRBV7-2 and TRBJ2-4 gives the full variable domain: GAGVSQSPSNKVTEKGKDVELRCDPISGHTALYWYRQSLGQGLEFLIYFQGNSAPDKSGLPSDRFSAERTGGSVSTLTIQRTQQEDSAVYLCASSLIGANKNIQYFGAGTRLSVL.

The CDR3 region has the DNA TGTGCCATCGCTCTGGACACTTGGACTAGCCGGTTTAATGAGCAGTTCTTC. This translates into CAIALDTWTSRFNEQFF. The chain couples TRBV2 to TRBJ2-1, with TRBD2 identical over 8 bases. With V trimmed by 10 bases and J by 7 bases, 21 bases remained unmatched. This CDR3 is built from 17 residues. Per germline, CDR1 SNHLY and CDR2 FYNNEI.

The chain is built from TRBV30 and TRBJ1-1; unclear D gene. Germline V CDR1 and CDR2: GTSNPN, SVGIG (reference sequence). There are 14 residues in the CDR3. V was pared by 5 bases and J by 4 bases, with 17 bases between. For the CDR3, the DNA is TGTGCCTGGCACCTGCGGAAAGGTGGCACTGAAGCTTTCTTT. This gives the protein CAWHLRKGGTEAFF.

The chain couples TRBV6-5 to TRBJ1-6; TRBD1 matches at 7 bases. Germline loops: CDR1 MNHEY, CDR2 SVGAGI. The CDR3 consists of 14 residues. V gave up 1 base and J gave up 9 bases; unmatched junction bases: 3. The CDR3 sequence is CASSYFQGVSPLHF. Written as DNA, the CDR3 is TGTGCCAGCAGTTACTTCCAGGGGGTTTCACCCCTCCACTTT.

The chain employs TRBV2 and TRBJ2-5, with D tentatively TRBD2 (5 bases). V lost 8 bases, J lost 5 bases, and 24 bases lay in between. The CDR3 extends over 16 amino acids. CDR1 SNHLY and CDR2 FYNNEI come from the germline V gene. This CDR3 reads CASGLLGSPGGETQYF. In nucleotides, the CDR3 is TGTGCCAGCGGACTCTTGGGGAGCCCCGGTGGGGAGACCCAGTACTTC.

The chain is built from TRBV27 and TRBJ1-2, with 8 bases lining up with TRBD1. Germline V gene lookup returns CDR1 MNHEY and CDR2 SMNVEV (reference sequence). Trimming cost V 0 bases and J 4 bases; bases outside gene matches: 1. The CDR3 spans 14 residues. The CDR3 DNA follows: TGTGCCAGCAGTTTATCCGACAGGGGCTATGGCTACACCTTC. Amino acid sequence: CASSLSDRGYGYTF.

Written as DNA, the CDR3 is TGCGCCAGCAGCTATGGAACAGGGGATGGCTACACCTTC. Translation gives CASSYGTGDGYTF. The gene calls are TRBV5-1 and TRBJ1-2, with TRBD1 matching over 7 bases. The V gene's germline CDR1 is SGHRS and CDR2 YFSETQ. Germline trimming cut 3 bases from V and 6 bases from J; bases unmatched to any gene: 5. This CDR3 region has 13 residues.

This clone was detected only a few times. The rearrangement joins TRBV7-2 to TRBJ2-5, with D perhaps matching TRBD1 (6 bases). The length of the CDR3 is 14 residues. From germline, CDR1 is SGHTA and CDR2 FQGNSA. Trimming pared 3 bases from V and 5 bases from J, leaving 13 bases between. CDR3 coding DNA: TGTGCCAGCAGCTTCTCCAGGGGCTCTGAGACCCAGTACTTC. It translates to CASSFSRGSETQYF.

The genes are TRBV5-1 and TRBJ1-2, with a possible D match to TRBD1 (5 bases). The CDR3 contains 13 residues. From germline, CDR1 is SGHRS and CDR2 YFSETQ. Trimming removed 4 bases from V and 3 bases from J, with 10 bases in between. This CDR3 is CASSRDYDYGYTF. In nucleotides, the CDR3 is TGCGCCAGCAGCCGGGACTACGACTATGGCTACACCTTC.

This clone occurred a few times. V usage is TRBV21-1 and J usage is TRBJ2-2; TRBD1, as called in the table, went unchecked against the DNA. TRBV21-1 is termed a pseudogene. The CDR3 totals 16 residues. CDR3 residues: CASSTLPGVGTGELFF. DNA for the CDR3: TGTGCCAGCAGCACGTTGCCAGGGGTCGGCACCGGGGAGCTGTTTTTT.

This clone was detected only a few times. The chain combines TRBV4-1 with TRBJ1-4, with TRBD1 as a possible D gene (5 bases). V lost 1 base to trimming and J lost 1 base, with 10 bases between them. The CDR3 is made up of 16 amino acids. Germline loops: CDR1 MGHRA, CDR2 YSYEKL. The DNA of the CDR3 is TGCGCCAGCAGCCAAGGTGTAACAGGAACTAATGAAAAACTGTTTTTT. Residues: CASSQGVTGTNEKLFF.

The V gene is TRBV4-1, the J gene TRBJ1-1, with D maybe TRBD1 (5 bases). CDR3 length equals 16 residues. The germline V and J ends were trimmed by 1 base and 5 bases, with 17 bases remaining between them. CDR1 and CDR2 from the germline V gene are MGHRA and YSYEKL. CDR3 residues: CASSQGRGRGRTEAFF. The CDR3 DNA reads as TGCGCCAGCAGCCAAGGACGAGGCCGGGGGAGAACTGAAGCTTTCTTT.

V and J are TRBV5-1 and TRBJ1-4; 8 bases agree with TRBD1. The CDR3 consists of 15 residues. V shed 4 bases, J shed 1 base, and the junction held 3 bases outside the gene matches. In germline, CDR1 is SGHRS, CDR2 YFSETQ. CDR3 residues: CASSNGQGTNEKLFF. As DNA, the CDR3 is TGCGCCAGCAGCAACGGACAGGGAACTAATGAAAAACTGTTTTTT.

This clone was recorded only once. The chain employs TRBV7-2 and TRBJ2-7, with TRBD1 matching 8 bases. Germline CDR1 and CDR2: SGHTA and FQGNSA. This CDR3 is built from 14 residues. The V segment lost 1 base and the J segment 7 bases; nucleotides outside the gene matches: 6. CDR3 nucleotides: TGTGCCAGCAGCTTAGGGCGACAGGGGAGGGAGCAGTACTTC. Amino acid sequence: CASSLGRQGREQYF.

The rearrangement uses TRBV30 and TRBJ1-1; TRBD1 is a possible D gene (6 bases). Trimming left V 7 bases short and J 7 bases short, with 19 bases between. Per the germline V gene, CDR1 is GTSNPN and CDR2 is SVGIG (reference sequence). The CDR3 loop spans 13 amino acids. The CDR3 protein is CASRWTGHSEAFF. As DNA, the CDR3 is TGTGCCTCACGTTGGACGGGACACAGTGAAGCTTTCTTT.

This clone was observed a single time. CDR3: CAWTPWTATYTDTQYF. The CDR3 nucleotides are TGTGCCTGGACCCCCTGGACAGCGACCTACACAGATACGCAGTATTTT. V gene TRBV30 combines with J gene TRBJ2-3; a possible D gene is TRBD1 (6 bases). V lost 4 bases, J lost 2 bases, and 19 bases lay in between. The CDR3 runs 16 residues. The germline gives CDR1 GTSNPN, CDR2 SVGIG (reference sequence).

The chain couples TRBV29-1 to TRBJ2-5; TRBD2 might be the D (6 bases). CDR1 and CDR2 (germline): SQVTM, ANQGSEA. The V and J ends lost 2 bases and 3 bases respectively, with 13 bases between them. This CDR3 region has 14 residues. The CDR3 coding sequence is TGCAGCGTTGAACGTTGGGGGGTTGAAGAGACCCAGTACTTC. Translating gives CSVERWGVEETQYF.

A word on this clone: Germline is not matched at one junction end, which may reflect a read error. CDR3 bases: TGTGCCAGCAGGGAATCAGGGGGCTGGTATGGCTACACCTTC. Translated, it gives CASRESGGWYGYTF. The V gene is TRBV25-1, the J gene TRBJ1-2, with 8 bases that match TRBD1. CDR1 and CDR2 (germline): MGHDK, SYGVNS. The CDR3 loop spans 14 amino acids.

This chain connects TRBV5-1 to TRBJ2-1, with unresolved D. The V gene lost 1 base and the J gene lost 0 bases, with 8 bases spanning the gap. CDR1 is SGHRS and CDR2 is YFSETQ in the germline V gene. The CDR3 has 15 amino acids. In DNA form, the CDR3 reads TGCGCCAGCAGCTTGACTTCTAGCTCCTACAATGAGCAGTTCTTC. Translated, it gives CASSLTSSSYNEQFF.

The chain is built from TRBV25-1 and TRBJ1-1, with D uncertain. The CDR3 totals 13 residues. V was shortened by 3 bases and J by 6 bases, with 11 bases between the two germline ends. Germline V gene data show CDR1 as MGHDK and CDR2 as SYGVNS. The CDR3 here is CASSERLIAEAFF. CDR3 in DNA: TGTGCCAGCAGTGAGAGGCTGATCGCTGAAGCTTTCTTT.

This clone came up a few times. V and J are TRBV7-9 and TRBJ2-7; D possibly corresponds to TRBD1 (8 bases). Trimming cost V 5 bases and J 2 bases, with 16 bases left between them. This CDR3 is built from 15 residues. Germline loops: CDR1 SEHNR, CDR2 FQNEAQ (reference sequence). This chain's CDR3 is CASSPWTGTTYEQYF. DNA of the CDR3: TGTGCCAGCAGCCCTTGGACAGGGACTACCTACGAGCAGTACTTC.

The chain joins TRBV7-9 to TRBJ2-5; D tentatively fits TRBD1 or TRBD2 (5 bases each). In germline, CDR1 is SEHNR, CDR2 FQNEAQ (reference sequence). There are 13 residues in the CDR3. V lost 6 bases and J 5 bases, leaving 13 bases between the germline ends. Here the CDR3 reads CASSLRGAETQYF. In DNA, the CDR3 is TGTGCCAGCAGTCTCCGAGGGGCGGAGACCCAGTACTTC.